The text below deals with one T cell receptor (beta chain). A much larger clone sits a single nucleotide away, making a read error possible. TCRdb re-called the reads with MiXCR, one entry per CDR3 protein. The top ten clones hold approximately 2.2% of a sample with some 89,000 distinct CDR3 sequences, roughly 28% of them seen once. This record comes from a study of type 1 regulatory T cells. The sequence was collected from a human donor in good health. Material for sequencing was CD4+ T cells, either the whole sample or a sorted fraction (not recorded which).

The DNA of the CDR3 is TGTGCCAACACCGAAGACCCCCGAGAAAGCACAGATACGCAGTATTTT. Its translation is CANTEDPRESTDTQYF. The V and J genes are TRBV5-6 and TRBJ2-3; D is unresolved. The CDR3 length is 16 residues. Germline V gene data show CDR1 as SGHDT and CDR2 as YYEEEE. The V gene lost 9 bases and the J gene lost 0 bases, with 20 bases spanning the gap.